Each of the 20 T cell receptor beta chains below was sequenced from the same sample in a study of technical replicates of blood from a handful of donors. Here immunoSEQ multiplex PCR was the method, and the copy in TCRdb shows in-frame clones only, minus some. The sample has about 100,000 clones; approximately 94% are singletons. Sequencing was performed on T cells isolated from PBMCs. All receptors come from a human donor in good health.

The CDR3, as DNA: TGTGCCAGCAGTTCCCCTGGGAGACCGAATCAGCCCCAGCATTTT. Protein: CASSSPGRPNQPQHF. This chain joins TRBV28 and TRBJ1-5, with D hard to call. Germline-derived CDR1 and CDR2 are MDHEN and SYDVKM. CDR3 length equals 15 residues. V lost 4 bases, J lost 4 bases, and 14 bases lay in between.

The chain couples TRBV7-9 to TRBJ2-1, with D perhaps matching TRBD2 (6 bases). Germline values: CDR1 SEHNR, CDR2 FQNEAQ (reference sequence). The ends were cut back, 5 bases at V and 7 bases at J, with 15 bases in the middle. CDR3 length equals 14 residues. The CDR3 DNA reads TGTGCCAGCAGCCTAGTTGGGACTTCGAATGAGCAGTTCTTC. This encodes CASSLVGTSNEQFF.

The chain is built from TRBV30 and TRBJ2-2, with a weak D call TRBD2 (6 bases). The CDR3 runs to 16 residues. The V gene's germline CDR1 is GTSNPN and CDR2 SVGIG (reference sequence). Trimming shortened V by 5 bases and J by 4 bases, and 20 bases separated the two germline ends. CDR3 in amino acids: CAWGFVLALGTGELFF. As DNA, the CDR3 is TGTGCCTGGGGATTCGTACTAGCTTTGGGCACCGGGGAGCTGTTTTTT. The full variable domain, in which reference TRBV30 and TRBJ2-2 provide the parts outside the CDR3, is SQTIHQWPATLVQPVGSPLSLECTVEGTSNPNLYWYRQAAGRGLQLLFYSVGIGQISSEVPQNLSASRPQDRQFILSSKKLLLSDSGFYLCAWGFVLALGTGELFFGEGSRLTVL.

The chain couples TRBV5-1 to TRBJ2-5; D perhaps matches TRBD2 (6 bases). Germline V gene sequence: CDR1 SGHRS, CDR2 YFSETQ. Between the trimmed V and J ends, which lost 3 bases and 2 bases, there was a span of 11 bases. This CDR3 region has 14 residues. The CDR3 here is CASSWRAGQETQYF. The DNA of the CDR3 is TGCGCCAGCAGCTGGAGGGCGGGACAAGAGACCCAGTACTTC. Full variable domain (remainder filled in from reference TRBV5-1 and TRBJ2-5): KAGVTQTPRYLIKTRGQQVTLSCSPISGHRSVSWYQQTPGQGLQFLFEYFSETQRNKGNFPGRFSGRQFSNSRSEMNVSTLELGDSALYLCASSWRAGQETQYFGPGTRLLVL.

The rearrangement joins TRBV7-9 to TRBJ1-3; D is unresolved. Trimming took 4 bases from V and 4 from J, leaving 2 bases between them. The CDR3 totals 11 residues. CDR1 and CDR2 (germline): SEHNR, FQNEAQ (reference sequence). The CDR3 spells CASSSGNTIYF. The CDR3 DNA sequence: TGTGCCAGCAGCTCAGGAAACACCATATATTTT.

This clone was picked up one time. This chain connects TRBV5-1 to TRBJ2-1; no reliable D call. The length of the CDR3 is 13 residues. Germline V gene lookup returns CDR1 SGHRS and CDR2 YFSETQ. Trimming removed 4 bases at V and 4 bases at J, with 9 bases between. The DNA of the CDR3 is TGCGCCAGCAGCCTTACCACTTACAATGAGCAGTTCTTC. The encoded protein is CASSLTTYNEQFF. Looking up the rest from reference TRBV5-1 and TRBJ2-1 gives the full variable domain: KAGVTQTPRYLIKTRGQQVTLSCSPISGHRSVSWYQQTPGQGLQFLFEYFSETQRNKGNFPGRFSGRQFSNSRSEMNVSTLELGDSALYLCASSLTTYNEQFFGPGTRLTVL.

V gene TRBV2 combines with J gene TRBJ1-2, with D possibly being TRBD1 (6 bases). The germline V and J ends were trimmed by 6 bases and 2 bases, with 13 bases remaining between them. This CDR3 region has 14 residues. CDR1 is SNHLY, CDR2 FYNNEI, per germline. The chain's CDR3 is CASRPNGQNYGYTF. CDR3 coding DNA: TGTGCCAGCAGGCCCAACGGACAGAACTATGGCTACACCTTC.

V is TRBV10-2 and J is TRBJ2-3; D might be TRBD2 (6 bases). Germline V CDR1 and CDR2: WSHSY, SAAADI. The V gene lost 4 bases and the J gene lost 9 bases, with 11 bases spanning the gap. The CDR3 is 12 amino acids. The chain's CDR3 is CASSVLAGTQYF. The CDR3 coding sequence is TGCGCCAGCAGTGTACTAGCTGGGACGCAGTATTTT.

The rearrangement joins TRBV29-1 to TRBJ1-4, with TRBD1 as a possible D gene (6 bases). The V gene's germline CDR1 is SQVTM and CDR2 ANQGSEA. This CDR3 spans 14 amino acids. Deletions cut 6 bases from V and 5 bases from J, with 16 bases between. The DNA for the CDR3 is TGCAGCGTGGGGGTGAGGACAGCAAATGAAAAACTGTTTTTT. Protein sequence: CSVGVRTANEKLFF.

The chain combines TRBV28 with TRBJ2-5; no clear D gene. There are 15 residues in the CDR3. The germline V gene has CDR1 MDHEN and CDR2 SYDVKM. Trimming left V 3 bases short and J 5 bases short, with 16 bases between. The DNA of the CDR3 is TGTGCCAGCAGTTTGTCTAGTCCCTTACGGGAGACCCAGTACTTC. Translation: CASSLSSPLRETQYF.

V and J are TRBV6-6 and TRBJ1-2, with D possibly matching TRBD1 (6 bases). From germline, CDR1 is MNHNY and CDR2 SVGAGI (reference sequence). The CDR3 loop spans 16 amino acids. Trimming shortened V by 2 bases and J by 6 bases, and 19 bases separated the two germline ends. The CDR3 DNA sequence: TGTGCCAGCAGTTACGTGGACAGTCTCCGGGAGGATGGCTACACCTTC. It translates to CASSYVDSLREDGYTF.

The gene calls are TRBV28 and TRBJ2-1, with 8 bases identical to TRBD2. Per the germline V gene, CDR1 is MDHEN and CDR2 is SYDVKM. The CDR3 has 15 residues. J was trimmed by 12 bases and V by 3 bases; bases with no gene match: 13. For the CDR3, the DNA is TGTGCCAGCAGTTTTATCGCGGGAGGAGGAGGATTGCAGTTCTTC. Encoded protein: CASSFIAGGGGLQFF.

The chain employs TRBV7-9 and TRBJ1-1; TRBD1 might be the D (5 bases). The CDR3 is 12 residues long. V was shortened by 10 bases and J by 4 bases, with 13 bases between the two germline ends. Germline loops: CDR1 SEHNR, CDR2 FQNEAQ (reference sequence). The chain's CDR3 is CANGGGGTEAFF. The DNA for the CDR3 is TGTGCCAACGGCGGGGGAGGCACTGAAGCTTTCTTT.

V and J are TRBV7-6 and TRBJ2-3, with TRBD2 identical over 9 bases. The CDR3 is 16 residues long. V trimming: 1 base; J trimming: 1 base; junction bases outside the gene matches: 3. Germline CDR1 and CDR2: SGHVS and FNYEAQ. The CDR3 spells CASSLVSGGRTDTQYF. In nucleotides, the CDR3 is TGTGCCAGCAGCTTAGTTAGCGGGGGCCGCACAGATACGCAGTATTTT.

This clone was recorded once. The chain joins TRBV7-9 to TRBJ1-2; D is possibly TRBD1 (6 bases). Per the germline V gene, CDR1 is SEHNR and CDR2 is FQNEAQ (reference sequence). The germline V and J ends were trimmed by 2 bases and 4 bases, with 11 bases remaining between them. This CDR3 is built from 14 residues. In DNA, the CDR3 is TGTGCCAGCAGCTTACCAGGGGTGGGCTATGGCTACACCTTC. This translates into CASSLPGVGYGYTF. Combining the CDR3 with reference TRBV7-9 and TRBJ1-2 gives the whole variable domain DTGVSQNPRHKITKRGQNVTFRCDPISEHNRLYWYRQTLGQGPEFLTYFQNEAQLEKSRLLSDRFSAERPKGSFSTLEIQRTEQGDSAMYLCASSLPGVGYGYTFGSGTRLTVV.

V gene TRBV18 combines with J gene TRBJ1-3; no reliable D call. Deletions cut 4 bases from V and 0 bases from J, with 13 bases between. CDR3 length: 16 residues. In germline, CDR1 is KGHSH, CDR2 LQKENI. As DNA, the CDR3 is TGTGCCAGCTCACAGTCGGAGGGAAGCTCTGGAAACACCATATATTTT. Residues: CASSQSEGSSGNTIYF.

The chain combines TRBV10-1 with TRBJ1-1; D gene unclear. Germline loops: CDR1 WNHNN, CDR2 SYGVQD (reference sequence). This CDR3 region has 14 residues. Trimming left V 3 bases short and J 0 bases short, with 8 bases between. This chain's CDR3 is CASSDGGVNTEAFF. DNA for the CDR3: TGCGCCAGCAGTGACGGCGGTGTGAACACTGAAGCTTTCTTT.

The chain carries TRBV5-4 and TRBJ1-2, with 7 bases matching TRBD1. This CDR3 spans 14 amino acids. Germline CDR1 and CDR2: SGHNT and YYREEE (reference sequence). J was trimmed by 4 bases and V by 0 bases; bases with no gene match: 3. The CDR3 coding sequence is TGTGCCAGCAGCTTGGACAGGGGCAGCTATGGCTACACCTTC. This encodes CASSLDRGSYGYTF.

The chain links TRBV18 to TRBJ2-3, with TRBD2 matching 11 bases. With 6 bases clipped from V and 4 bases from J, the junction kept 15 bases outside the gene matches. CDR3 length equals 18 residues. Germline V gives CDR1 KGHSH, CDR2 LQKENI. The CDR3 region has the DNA TGTGCCAGCTCTCTTGGGACTAGCGGAGTGGTGGTCTCAGATACGCAGTATTTT. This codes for CASSLGTSGVVVSDTQYF.

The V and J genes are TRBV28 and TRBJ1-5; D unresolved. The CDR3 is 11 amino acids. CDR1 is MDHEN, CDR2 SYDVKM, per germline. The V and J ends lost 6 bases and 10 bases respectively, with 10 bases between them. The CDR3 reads CASSPIGPQHF. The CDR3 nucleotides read TGTGCCAGCAGCCCTATCGGTCCCCAGCATTTT.